Listed below are T cell receptor beta chains from one sample, sequenced in a study of T cell repertoires in cytomegalovirus infection. TCRdb recomputed calls from the reads with MiXCR, one row per CDR3 protein. In the table there are hundreds of thousands of distinct CDR3 sequences, about 8.8% of which are singletons. The sequenced material came from PBMCs. These receptors were collected from a human donor in good health (CMV status not recorded). Some clones in this sample may be carry-over from other donors' samples. The CDR3 runs from the conserved cysteine through the conserved F or W. D genes are given only for firm matches. Clone size appears in some rows only: once, few, many, or a class for an expanded clone.

TRBV23-1	TRBJ1-2	-	-	TGCGCCAGCAGTCGCACGGACAGAGAAAGTAACTATGGCTACACCTTC	CASSRTDRESNYGYTF
TRBV28	TRBJ2-3	-	many	TGTGCCAGCAGTTTTCAGGGGCTAGATACGCAGTATTTT	CASSFQGLDTQYF
TRBV27	TRBJ2-4	-	-	TGTGCCAGCAGTTTTGGGGGGACCAAAAACATTCAGTACTTC	CASSFGGTKNIQYF
TRBV20-1	TRBJ2-7	-	few	TGCAGTGCTAGAATGCAGGGCGAGCAGTACTTC	CSARMQGEQYF
TRBV19	TRBJ1-1	-	-	TGTGCCAGCTCCTTAGGGGGACTCCCGAACACTGAAGCTTTCTTT	CASSLGGLPNTEAFF
TRBV28	TRBJ2-5	TRBD1	-	TGTGCCAGCAGTCCCCTCGGACAGGGGGCTTTGGGAGAGACCCAGTACTTC	CASSPLGQGALGETQYF
TRBV20-1	TRBJ1-2	-	many	TGCAGTGCTAGAGATCCGGGTCGCTATGGCTACACCTTC	CSARDPGRYGYTF
TRBV28	TRBJ2-5	-	many	TGTGCCAGCAGCCCCCAGGGCAGGGCAGAGACCCAGTACTTC	CASSPQGRAETQYF
TRBV18	TRBJ1-6	-	-	TGTGCCAGCTCACCGGGACAAAGTTCACCCCTCCACTTT	CASSPGQSSPLHF
TRBV19	TRBJ2-2	-	few	TGTGCCAGTAGTATATCGAGGCAGATTACCGGGGAGCTGTTTTTT	CASSISRQITGELFF
TRBV5-1	TRBJ1-5	-	few	TGCGCCAGCAGTCGGGACGGTAGCAATCAGCCCCAGCATTTT	CASSRDGSNQPQHF
TRBV6-1	TRBJ2-3	TRBD2	many	TGTGCCAGCACCTTCGGGGGGGGCACAGATACGCAGTATTTT	CASTFGGGTDTQYF